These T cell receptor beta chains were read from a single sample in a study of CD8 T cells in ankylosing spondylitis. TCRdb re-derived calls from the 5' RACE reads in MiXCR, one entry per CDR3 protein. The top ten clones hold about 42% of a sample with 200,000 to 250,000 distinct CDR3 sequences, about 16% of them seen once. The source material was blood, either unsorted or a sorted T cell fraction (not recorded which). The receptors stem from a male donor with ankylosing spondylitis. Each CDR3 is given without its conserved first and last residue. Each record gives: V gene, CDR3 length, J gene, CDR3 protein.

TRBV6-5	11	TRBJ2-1	ASSYANRGEQF
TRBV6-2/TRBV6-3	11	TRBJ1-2	ASSYERDYGYT
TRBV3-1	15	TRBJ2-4	ASSQDKDLAGDNVQY
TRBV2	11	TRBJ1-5	ASSETGNQPQH
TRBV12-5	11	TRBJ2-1	ASGLVLSGEQF
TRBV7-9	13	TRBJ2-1	ASSPRDRDYNEQF
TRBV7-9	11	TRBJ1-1	ATRRGGNTEAF
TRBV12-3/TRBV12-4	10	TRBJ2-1	ASTGMGNEQF
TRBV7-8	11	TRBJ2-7	ASSLGTLYEQY
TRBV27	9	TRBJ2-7	ASSTGVEQY
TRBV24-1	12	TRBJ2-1	ATRDRGDTNEQF
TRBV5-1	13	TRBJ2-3	ASSVDRGLMDTQY
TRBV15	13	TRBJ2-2	ATSRDQGPHGELF
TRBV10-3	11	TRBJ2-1	AISESPAGVQF
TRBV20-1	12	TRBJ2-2	SADPGGTGELFF
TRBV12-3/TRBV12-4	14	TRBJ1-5	ASSLRGDGGRRPQH
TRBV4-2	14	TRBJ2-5	ASSQDGGLAAQTQY
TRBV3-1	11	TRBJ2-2	ASSPLEAGELF
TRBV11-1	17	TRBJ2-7	ASSSSGTGIQWSSYEQY
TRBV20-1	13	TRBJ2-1	SGGLEAGPYNEQF
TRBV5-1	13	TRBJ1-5	ASSPVPGEDQPQH
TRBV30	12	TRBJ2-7	AWSVQGFPYEQY